The 3 T cell receptor beta chains in this list originate from one sample, sequenced in a study of blood T cell repertoires in COVID-19. Method: immunoSEQ multiplex PCR; TCRdb's copy keeps in-frame clones and lacks some. The sample shows roughly 230,000 clones, 83% of them seen only once. The sequenced sample consisted of peripheral blood. These receptors were obtained from a woman aged 45 to 65 with acute or convalescent COVID-19.

The chain carries TRBV7-3 and TRBJ2-1; 7 bases fit TRBD2. Germline V gene data show CDR1 as SGHTA and CDR2 as FQGTGA. Trimming removed 5 bases from V and 4 bases from J; junction bases left unmatched: 11. This CDR3 has 16 amino acids. CDR3 residues: CASSPLADALYNEQFF. The CDR3, as DNA: TGTGCCAGCAGCCCTCTAGCGGACGCCTTATACAATGAGCAGTTCTTC.

J is TRBJ2-7 and V is TRBV3-1 (or the pseudogene TRBV3-2); 8 nucleotides line up with TRBD1. CDR1 LGHDT and CDR2 YNNKEL come from the germline V gene (reference sequence). J gave up 3 bases and V 3 bases, and 7 bases lay outside the gene matches. This CDR3 is built from 15 residues. CDR3 in DNA: TGTGCCAGCAGCCATCAACTCAGGGGGCTCTACGAGCAGTACTTC. It encodes CASSHQLRGLYEQYF.

The chain employs TRBV7-9 and TRBJ2-3; D perhaps matches TRBD2 (6 bases). This CDR3 has 19 amino acids. CDR1 and CDR2 from the germline V gene are SEHNR and FQNEAQ (reference sequence). Trimming removed 5 bases at V and 0 bases at J, with 24 bases between. CDR3 DNA sequence: TGTGCCAGCAGCCCGCCGGGGGTGGGGGAGGATTCTAGCACAGATACGCAGTATTTT. Translation: CASSPPGVGEDSSTDTQYF.